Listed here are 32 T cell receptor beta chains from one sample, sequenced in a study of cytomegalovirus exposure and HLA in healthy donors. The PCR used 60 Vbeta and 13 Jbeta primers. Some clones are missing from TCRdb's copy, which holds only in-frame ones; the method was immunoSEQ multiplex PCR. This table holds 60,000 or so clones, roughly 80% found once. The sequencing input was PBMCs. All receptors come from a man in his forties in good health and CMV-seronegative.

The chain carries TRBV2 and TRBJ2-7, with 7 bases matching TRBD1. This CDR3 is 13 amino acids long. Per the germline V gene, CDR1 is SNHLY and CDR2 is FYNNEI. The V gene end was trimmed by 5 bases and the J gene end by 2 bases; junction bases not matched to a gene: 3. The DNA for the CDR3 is TGTGCCAGCAGTCGGGACAGCACCTACGAGCAGTACTTC. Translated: CASSRDSTYEQYF. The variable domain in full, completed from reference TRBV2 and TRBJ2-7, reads EPEVTQTPSHQVTQMGQEVILRCVPISNHLYFYWYRQILGQKVEFLVSFYNNEISEKSEIFDDQFSVERPDGSNFTLKIRSTKLEDSAMYFCASSRDSTYEQYFGPGTRLTVT.

The CDR3 here is CSVVFRAMNTEAFF. The CDR3 bases are TGCAGCGTTGTATTCCGTGCTATGAACACTGAAGCTTTCTTT. The V and J genes are TRBV29-1 and TRBJ1-1, with D uncertain. The germline CDR1 and CDR2 sequences are SQVTM and ANQGSEA. The CDR3 contains 14 residues. Trimming shortened V by 4 bases and J by 0 bases, and 12 bases separated the two germline ends.

The CDR3 loop is CASSLEGARGNTIYF. The CDR3, as DNA: TGTGCCAGCAGCTTGGAGGGGGCGCGAGGAAACACCATATATTTT. The chain joins TRBV11-2 to TRBJ1-3, with TRBD1 matching over 7 bases. The junction had 6 bases not matched to a gene; V was cut back by 3 bases and J by 4 bases. CDR1 and CDR2 (germline): SGHAT, FQNNGV. The CDR3 is 15 residues long.

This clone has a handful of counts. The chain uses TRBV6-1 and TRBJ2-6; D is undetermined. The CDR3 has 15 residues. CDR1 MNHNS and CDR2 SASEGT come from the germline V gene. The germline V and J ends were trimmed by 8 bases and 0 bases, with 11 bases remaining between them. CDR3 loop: CASHPGGSGANVLTF. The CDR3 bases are TGTGCCAGCCACCCCGGTGGCTCTGGGGCCAACGTCCTGACTTTC.

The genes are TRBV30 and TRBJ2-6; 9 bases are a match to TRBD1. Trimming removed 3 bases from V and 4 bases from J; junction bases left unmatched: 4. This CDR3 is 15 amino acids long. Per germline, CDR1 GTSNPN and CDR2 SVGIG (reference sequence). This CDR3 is CAWRGTGTGANVLTF. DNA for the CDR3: TGTGCCTGGAGAGGGACAGGGACCGGGGCCAACGTCCTGACTTTC.

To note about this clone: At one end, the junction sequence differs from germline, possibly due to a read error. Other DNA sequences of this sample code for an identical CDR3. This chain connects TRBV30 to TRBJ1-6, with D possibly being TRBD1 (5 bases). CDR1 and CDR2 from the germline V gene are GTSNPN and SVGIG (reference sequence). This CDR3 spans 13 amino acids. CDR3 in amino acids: CAWQDSYNSPLHF. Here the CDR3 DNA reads TGTGCCTGGCAAGACAGTTATAATTCCCCCCTCCACTTT.

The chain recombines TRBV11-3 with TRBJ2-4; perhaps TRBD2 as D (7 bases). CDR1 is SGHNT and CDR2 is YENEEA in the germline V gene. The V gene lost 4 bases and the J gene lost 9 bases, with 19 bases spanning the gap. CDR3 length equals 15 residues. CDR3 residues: CASSSVRGGEGIQYF. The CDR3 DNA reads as TGTGCCAGCAGCTCCGTTAGAGGGGGGGAGGGCATTCAGTACTTC. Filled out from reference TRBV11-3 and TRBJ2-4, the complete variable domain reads EAGVVQSPRYKIIEKKQPVAFWCNPISGHNTLYWYLQNLGQGPELLIRYENEEAVDDSQLPKDRFSAERLKGVDSTLKIQPAELGDSAVYLCASSSVRGGEGIQYFGAGTRLSVL.

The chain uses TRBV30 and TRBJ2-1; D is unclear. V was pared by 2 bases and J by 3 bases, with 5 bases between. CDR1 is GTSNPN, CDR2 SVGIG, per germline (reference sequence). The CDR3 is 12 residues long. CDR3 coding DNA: TGTGCCTGGAGTAACAGCTACAATGAGCAGTTCTTC. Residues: CAWSNSYNEQFF.

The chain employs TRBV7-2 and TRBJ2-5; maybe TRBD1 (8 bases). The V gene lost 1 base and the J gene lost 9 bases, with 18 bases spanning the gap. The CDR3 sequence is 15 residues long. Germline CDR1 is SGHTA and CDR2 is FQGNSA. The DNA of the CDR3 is TGTGCCAGCAGCTTAGGCGGGACAGGTCGGGGGGCCCAGTACTTC. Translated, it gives CASSLGGTGRGAQYF.

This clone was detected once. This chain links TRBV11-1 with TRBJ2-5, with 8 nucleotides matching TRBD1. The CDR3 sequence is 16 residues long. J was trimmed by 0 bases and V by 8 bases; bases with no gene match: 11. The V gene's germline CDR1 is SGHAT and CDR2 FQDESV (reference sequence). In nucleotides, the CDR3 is TGTGCCAGCGTTGAGACAGGGGATGGCTACCAAGAGACCCAGTACTTC. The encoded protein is CASVETGDGYQETQYF.

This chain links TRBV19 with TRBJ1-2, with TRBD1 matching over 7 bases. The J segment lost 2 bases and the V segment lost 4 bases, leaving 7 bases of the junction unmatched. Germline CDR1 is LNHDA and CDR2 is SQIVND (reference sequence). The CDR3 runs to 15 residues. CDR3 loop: CASSRGTDLNYGYTF. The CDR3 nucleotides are TGTGCCAGTAGTAGAGGGACAGATTTGAACTATGGCTACACCTTC.

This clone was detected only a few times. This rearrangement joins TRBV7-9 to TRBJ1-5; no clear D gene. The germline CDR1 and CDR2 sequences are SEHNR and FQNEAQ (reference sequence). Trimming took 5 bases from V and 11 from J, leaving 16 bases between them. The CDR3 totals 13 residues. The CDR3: CASSPDGSGTQHF. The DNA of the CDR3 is TGTGCCAGCAGCCCGGACGGGAGCGGGACCCAGCATTTT.

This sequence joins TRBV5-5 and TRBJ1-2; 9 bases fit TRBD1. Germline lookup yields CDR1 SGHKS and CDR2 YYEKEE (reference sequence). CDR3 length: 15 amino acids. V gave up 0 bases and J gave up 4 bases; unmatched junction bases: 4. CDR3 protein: CASSLGDRVVYGYTF. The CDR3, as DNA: TGTGCCAGCAGCTTGGGGGACAGGGTCGTCTATGGCTACACCTTC.

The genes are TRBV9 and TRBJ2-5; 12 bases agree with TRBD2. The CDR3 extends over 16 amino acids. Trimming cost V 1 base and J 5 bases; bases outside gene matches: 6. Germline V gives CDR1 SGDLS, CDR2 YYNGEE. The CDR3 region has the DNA TGTGCCAGCAGCGTAAGAGCTAGCGGGGGGGCCGAGACCCAGTACTTC. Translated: CASSVRASGGAETQYF.

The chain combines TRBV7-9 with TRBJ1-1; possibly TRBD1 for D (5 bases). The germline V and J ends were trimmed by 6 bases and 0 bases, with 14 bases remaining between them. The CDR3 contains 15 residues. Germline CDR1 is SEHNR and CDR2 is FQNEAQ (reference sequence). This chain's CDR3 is CASSARRALNTEAFF. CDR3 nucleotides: TGTGCCAGCAGTGCTCGCAGGGCCCTGAACACTGAAGCTTTCTTT.

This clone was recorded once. CDR3 loop: CASSPPGGAPGELFF. The CDR3 DNA is TGTGCCAGCAGCCCCCCCGGGGGGGCCCCCGGGGAGCTGTTTTTT. The chain couples TRBV6-5 to TRBJ2-2; 8 nucleotides agree with TRBD2. This CDR3 has 15 amino acids. Losses at the gene ends were 6 bases for V and 6 bases for J; bases not matched to a gene: 9. The germline CDR1 and CDR2 sequences are MNHEY and SVGAGI.

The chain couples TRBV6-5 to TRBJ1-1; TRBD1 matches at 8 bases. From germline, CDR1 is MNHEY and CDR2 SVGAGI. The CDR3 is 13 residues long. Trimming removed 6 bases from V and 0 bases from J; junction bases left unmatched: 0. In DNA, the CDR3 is TGTGCCAGCAGGGACAGGGTGAACACTGAAGCTTTCTTT. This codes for CASRDRVNTEAFF.

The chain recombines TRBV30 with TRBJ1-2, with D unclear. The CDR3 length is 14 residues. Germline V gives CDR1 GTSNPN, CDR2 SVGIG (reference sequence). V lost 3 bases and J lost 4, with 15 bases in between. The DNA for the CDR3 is TGTGCCTGGAGACCCTCTATCCTGCCCTATGGCTACACCTTC. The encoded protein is CAWRPSILPYGYTF.

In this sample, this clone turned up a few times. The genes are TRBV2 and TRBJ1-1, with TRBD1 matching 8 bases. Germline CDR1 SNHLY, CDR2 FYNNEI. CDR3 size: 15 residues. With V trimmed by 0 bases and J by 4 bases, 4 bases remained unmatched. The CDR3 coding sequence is TGTGCCAGCAGTGAAGCGCTTCAGGGGGCCACTGAAGCTTTCTTT. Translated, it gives CASSEALQGATEAFF.

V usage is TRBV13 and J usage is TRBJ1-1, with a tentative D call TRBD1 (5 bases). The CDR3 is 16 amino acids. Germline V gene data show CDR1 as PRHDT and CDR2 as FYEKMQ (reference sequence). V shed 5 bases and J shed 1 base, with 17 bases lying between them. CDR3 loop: CASSRQTGTANTEAFF. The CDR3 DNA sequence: TGTGCCAGCAGCCGACAAACCGGGACTGCGAACACTGAAGCTTTCTTT.

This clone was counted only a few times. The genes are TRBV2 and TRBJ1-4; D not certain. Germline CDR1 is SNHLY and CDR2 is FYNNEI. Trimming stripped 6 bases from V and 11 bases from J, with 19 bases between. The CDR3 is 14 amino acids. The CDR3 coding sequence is TGTGCCAGCAGGGTGGACGGAGGGAGTGGTAAACTGTTTTTT. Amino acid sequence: CASRVDGGSGKLFF.

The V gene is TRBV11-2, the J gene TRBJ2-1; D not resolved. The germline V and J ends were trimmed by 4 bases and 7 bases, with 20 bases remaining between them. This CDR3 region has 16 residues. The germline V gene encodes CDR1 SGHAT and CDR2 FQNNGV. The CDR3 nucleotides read TGTGCCAGCAGCTCAAGCTTAGCAATATCCTTGAATGAGCAGTTCTTC. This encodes CASSSSLAISLNEQFF.

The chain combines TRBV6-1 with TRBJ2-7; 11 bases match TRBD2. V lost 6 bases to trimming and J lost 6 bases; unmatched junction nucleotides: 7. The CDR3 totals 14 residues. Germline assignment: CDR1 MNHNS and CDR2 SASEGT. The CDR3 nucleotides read TGTGCCAGCAGGACTAGCGGGGAATCCGTCGAGCAGTACTTC. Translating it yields CASRTSGESVEQYF.

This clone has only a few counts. The CDR3 sequence is CASGLAGSLGSRETQYF. The CDR3 DNA sequence: TGTGCCAGTGGACTAGCGGGGAGCCTTGGGTCTAGGGAGACCCAGTACTTC. The V and J genes are TRBV19 and TRBJ2-5, with 12 bases fitting TRBD2. CDR1 LNHDA and CDR2 SQIVND come from the germline V gene (reference sequence). The length of the CDR3 is 17 residues. After removal of 8 bases from V and 5 bases from J, the junction contained 15 bases not matched to a gene. The variable domain in full, with the rest retrieved from reference TRBV19 and TRBJ2-5, is DGGITQSPKYLFRKEGQNVTLSCEQNLNHDAMYWYRQDPGQGLRLIYYSQIVNDFQKGDIAEGYSVSREKKESFPLTVTSAQKNPTAFYLCASGLAGSLGSRETQYFGPGTRLLVL.

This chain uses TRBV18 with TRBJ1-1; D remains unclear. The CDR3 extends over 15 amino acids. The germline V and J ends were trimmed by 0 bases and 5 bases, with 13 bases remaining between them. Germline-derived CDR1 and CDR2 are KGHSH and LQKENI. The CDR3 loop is CASSPPVGVWTEAFF. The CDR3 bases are TGTGCCAGCTCACCACCGGTGGGCGTGTGGACTGAAGCTTTCTTT.

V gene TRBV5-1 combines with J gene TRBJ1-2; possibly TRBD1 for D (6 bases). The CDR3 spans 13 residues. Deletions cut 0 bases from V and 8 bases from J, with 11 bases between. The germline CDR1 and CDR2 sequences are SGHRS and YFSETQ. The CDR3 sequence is CASSLAGGGGYTF. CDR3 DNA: TGCGCCAGCAGCTTGGCCGGGGGGGGCGGCTACACCTTC. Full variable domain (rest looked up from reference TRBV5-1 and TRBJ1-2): KAGVTQTPRYLIKTRGQQVTLSCSPISGHRSVSWYQQTPGQGLQFLFEYFSETQRNKGNFPGRFSGRQFSNSRSEMNVSTLELGDSALYLCASSLAGGGGYTFGSGTRLTVV.

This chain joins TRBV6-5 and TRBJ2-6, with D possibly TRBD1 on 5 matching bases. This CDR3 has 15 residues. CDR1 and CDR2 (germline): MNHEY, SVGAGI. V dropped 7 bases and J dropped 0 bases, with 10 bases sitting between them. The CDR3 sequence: CASKRQSSGANVLTF. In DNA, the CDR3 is TGTGCCAGCAAACGACAGAGCTCTGGGGCCAACGTCCTGACTTTC.

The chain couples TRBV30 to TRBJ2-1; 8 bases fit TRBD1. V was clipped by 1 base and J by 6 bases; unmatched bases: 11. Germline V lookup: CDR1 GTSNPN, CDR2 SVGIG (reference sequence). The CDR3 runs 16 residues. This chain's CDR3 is CAWSGSDRGESNEQFF. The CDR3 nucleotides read TGTGCCTGGAGTGGGTCCGACAGGGGAGAATCCAATGAGCAGTTCTTC.

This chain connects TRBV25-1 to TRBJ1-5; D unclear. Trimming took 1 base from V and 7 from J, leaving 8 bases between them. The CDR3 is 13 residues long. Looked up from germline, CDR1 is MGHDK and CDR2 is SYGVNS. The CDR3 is CASSESAGQPQHF. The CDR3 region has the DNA TGTGCCAGCAGTGAATCAGCAGGACAGCCCCAGCATTTT.

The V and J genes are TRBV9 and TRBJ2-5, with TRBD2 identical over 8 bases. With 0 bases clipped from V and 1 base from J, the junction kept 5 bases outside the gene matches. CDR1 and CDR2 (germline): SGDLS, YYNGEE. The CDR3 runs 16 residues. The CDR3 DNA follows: TGTGCCAGCAGCGTAGTGGCAGCGGGGGCCCAAGAGACCCAGTACTTC. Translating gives CASSVVAAGAQETQYF. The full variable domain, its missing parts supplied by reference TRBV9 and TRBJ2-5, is DSGVTQTPKHLITATGQRVTLRCSPRSGDLSVYWYQQSLDQGLQFLIQYYNGEERAKGNILERFSAQQFPDLHSELNLSSLELGDSALYFCASSVVAAGAQETQYFGPGTRLLVL.

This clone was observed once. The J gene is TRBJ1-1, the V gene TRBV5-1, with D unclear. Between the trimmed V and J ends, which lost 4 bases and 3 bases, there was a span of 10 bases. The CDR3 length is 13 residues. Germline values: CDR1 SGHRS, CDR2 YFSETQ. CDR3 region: CASSIRGDTEAFF. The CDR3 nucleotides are TGCGCCAGCAGCATACGGGGTGACACTGAAGCTTTCTTT.

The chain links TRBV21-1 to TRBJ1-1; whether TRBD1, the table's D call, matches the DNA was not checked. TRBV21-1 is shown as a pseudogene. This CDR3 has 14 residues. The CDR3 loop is CASSKRTGLTEAFF. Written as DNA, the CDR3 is TGTGCCAGCAGCAAGCGGACAGGGCTCACTGAAGCTTTCTTT.